One T cell receptor beta chain is described in this entry. The data stem from a study of blood T cell repertoires in COVID-19. Profiling relied on immunoSEQ multiplex PCR, and the TCRdb table lists in-frame clones only, not all of them. The repertoire holds under 150,000 clones, with roughly four fifths as singletons. Germline-derived CDR1 and CDR2 are SGHVS and FQNEAQ. V lost 1 base, J lost 5 bases, and 3 bases stayed unmatched. This CDR3 region has 14 residues. This chain connects TRBV7-8 to TRBJ1-1, with 8 positions matching TRBD1. The TCR comes from a human donor in a cohort sampled during active COVID-19. Input material: peripheral blood. DNA of the CDR3: TGTGCCAGCAGCTTAGACAGGGGGGGTACTGAAGCTTTCTTT. Translation: CASSLDRGGTEAFF.